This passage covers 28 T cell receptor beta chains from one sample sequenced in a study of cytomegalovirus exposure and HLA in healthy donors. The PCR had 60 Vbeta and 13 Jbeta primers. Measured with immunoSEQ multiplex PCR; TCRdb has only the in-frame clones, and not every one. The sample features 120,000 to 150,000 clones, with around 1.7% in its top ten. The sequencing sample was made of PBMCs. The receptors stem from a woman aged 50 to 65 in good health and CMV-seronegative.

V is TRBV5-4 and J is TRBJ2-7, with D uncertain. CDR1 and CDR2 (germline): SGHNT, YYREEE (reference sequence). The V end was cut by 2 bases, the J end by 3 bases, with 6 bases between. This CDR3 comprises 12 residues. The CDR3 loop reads CASSFTDYEQYF. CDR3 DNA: TGTGCCAGCAGCTTTACAGACTACGAGCAGTACTTC.

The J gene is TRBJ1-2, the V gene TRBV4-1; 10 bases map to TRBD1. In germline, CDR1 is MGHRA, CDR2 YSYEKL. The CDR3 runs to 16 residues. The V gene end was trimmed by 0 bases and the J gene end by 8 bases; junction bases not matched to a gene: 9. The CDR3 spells CASSQDFGTGVRGYTF. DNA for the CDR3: TGCGCCAGCAGCCAAGATTTTGGGACAGGGGTTCGCGGCTACACCTTC.

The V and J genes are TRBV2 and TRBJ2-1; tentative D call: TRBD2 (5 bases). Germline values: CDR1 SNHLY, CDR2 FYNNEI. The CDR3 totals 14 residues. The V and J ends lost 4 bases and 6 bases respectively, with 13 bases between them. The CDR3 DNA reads TGTGCCAGCAGTGGCGTGGGAGTAGGCAATGAGCAGTTCTTC. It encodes CASSGVGVGNEQFF.

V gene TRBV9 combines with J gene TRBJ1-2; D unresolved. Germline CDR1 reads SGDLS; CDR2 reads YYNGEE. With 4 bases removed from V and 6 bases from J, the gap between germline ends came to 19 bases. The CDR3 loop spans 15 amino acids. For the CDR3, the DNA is TGTGCCAGCAGCCCCTTCGAGCGGGCGGTAAATGGCTACACCTTC. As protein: CASSPFERAVNGYTF.

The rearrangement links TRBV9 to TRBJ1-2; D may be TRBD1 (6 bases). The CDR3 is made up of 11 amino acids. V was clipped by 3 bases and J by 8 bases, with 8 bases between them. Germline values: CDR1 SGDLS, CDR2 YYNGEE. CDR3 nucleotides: TGTGCCAGCAGCGCCGGGACAGGCTACACCTTC. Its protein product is CASSAGTGYTF. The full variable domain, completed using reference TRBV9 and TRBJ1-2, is DSGVTQTPKHLITATGQRVTLRCSPRSGDLSVYWYQQSLDQGLQFLIQYYNGEERAKGNILERFSAQQFPDLHSELNLSSLELGDSALYFCASSAGTGYTFGSGTRLTVV.

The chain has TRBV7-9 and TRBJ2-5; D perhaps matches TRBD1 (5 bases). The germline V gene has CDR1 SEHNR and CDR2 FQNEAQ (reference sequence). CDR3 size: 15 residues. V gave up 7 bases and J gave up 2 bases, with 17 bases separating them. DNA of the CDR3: TGTGCCAGCAATCCGGGTGGGGCTAGACAAGAGACCCAGTACTTC. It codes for CASNPGGARQETQYF.

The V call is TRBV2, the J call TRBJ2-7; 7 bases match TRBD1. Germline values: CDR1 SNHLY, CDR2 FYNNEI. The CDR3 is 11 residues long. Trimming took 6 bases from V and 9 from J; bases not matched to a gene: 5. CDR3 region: CASRVTGTQYF. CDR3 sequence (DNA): TGTGCCAGCAGAGTGACAGGGACGCAGTACTTC. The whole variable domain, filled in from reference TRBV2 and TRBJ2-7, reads EPEVTQTPSHQVTQMGQEVILRCVPISNHLYFYWYRQILGQKVEFLVSFYNNEISEKSEIFDDQFSVERPDGSNFTLKIRSTKLEDSAMYFCASRVTGTQYFGPGTRLTVT.

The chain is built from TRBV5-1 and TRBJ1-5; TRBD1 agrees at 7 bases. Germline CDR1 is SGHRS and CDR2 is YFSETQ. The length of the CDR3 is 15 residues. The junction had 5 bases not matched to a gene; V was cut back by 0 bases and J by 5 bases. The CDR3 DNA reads TGCGCCAGCAGCTTGGACGGGACAGCGGATCAGCCCCAGCATTTT. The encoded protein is CASSLDGTADQPQHF.

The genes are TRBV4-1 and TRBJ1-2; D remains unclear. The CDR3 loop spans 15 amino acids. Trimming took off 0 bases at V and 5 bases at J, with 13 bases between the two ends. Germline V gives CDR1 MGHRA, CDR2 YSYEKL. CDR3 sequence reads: CASSQDNSQLYGYTF. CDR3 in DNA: TGCGCCAGCAGCCAAGATAACAGCCAACTTTATGGCTACACCTTC.

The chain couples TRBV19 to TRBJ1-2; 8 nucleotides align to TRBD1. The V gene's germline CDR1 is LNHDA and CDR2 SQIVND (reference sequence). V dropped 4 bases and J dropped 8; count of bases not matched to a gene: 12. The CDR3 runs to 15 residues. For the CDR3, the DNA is TGTGCCAGTAGTACCATTCCCGGGACAGGAGAAGGCTACACCTTC. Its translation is CASSTIPGTGEGYTF.

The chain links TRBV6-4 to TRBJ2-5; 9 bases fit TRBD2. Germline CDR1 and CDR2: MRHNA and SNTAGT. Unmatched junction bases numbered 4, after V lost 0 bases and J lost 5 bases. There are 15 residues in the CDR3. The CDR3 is CASSDSSGGGETQYF. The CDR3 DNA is TGTGCCAGCAGTGACTCTAGCGGGGGAGGCGAGACCCAGTACTTC.

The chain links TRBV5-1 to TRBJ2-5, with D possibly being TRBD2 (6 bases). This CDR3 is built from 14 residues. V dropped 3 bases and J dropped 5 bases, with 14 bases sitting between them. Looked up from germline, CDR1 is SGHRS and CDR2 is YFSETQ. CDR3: CASSSGTEGETQYF. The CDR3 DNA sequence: TGCGCCAGCAGCTCAGGAACGGAGGGTGAGACCCAGTACTTC. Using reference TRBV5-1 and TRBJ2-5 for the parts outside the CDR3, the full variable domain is KAGVTQTPRYLIKTRGQQVTLSCSPISGHRSVSWYQQTPGQGLQFLFEYFSETQRNKGNFPGRFSGRQFSNSRSEMNVSTLELGDSALYLCASSSGTEGETQYFGPGTRLLVL.

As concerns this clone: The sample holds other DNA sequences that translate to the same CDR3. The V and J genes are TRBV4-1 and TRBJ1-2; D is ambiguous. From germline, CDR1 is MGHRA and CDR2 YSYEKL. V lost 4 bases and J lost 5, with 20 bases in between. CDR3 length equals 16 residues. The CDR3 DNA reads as TGCGCCAGCAGCCCAACTGGGAGAGGCAGCGGGTATGGCTACACCTTC. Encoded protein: CASSPTGRGSGYGYTF.

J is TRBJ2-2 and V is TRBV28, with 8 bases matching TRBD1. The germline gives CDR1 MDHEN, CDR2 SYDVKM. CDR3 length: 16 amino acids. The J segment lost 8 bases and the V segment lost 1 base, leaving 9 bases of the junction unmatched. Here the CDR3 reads CASSLSGGYATGELFF. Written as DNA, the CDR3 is TGTGCCAGCAGTTTATCAGGGGGCTATGCCACGGGGGAGCTGTTTTTT.

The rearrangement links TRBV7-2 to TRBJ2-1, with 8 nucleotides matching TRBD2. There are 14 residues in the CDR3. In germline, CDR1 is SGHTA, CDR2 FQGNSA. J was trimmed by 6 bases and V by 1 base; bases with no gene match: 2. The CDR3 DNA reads TGTGCCAGCAGCTTAGACGGGGGGGCCAATGAGCAGTTCTTC. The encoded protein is CASSLDGGANEQFF.

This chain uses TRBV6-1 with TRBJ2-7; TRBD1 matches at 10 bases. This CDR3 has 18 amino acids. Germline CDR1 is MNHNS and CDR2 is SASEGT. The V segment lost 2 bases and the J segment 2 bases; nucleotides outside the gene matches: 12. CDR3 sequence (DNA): TGTGCCAGCAGTGAAATTAGCCGGGGGACAGGGGTTCCCTACGAGCAGTACTTC. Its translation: CASSEISRGTGVPYEQYF.

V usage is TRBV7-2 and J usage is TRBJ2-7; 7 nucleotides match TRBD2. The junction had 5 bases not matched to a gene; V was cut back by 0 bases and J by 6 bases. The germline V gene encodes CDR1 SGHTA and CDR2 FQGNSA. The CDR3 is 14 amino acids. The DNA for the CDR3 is TGTGCCAGCAGCTTAGCGGGAGGGCAGCTCGAGCAGTACTTC. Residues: CASSLAGGQLEQYF.

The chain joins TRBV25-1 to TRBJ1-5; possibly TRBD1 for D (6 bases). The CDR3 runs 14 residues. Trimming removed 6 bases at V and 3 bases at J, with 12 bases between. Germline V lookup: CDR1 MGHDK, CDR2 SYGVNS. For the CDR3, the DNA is TGTGCCAGCAGCAGGGGAGGGATCAATCAGCCCCAGCATTTT. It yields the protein CASSRGGINQPQHF.

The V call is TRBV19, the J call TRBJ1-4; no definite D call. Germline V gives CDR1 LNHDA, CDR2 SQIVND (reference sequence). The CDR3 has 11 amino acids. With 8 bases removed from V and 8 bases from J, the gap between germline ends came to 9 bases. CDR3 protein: CASATLEKLFF. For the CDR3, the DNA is TGTGCCAGTGCAACATTGGAAAAACTGTTTTTT.

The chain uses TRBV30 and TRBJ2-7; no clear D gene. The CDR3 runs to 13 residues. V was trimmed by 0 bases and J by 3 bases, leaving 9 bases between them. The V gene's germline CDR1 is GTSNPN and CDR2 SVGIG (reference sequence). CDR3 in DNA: TGTGCCTGGAGTGTACCAAATAGCTACGAGCAGTACTTC. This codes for CAWSVPNSYEQYF.

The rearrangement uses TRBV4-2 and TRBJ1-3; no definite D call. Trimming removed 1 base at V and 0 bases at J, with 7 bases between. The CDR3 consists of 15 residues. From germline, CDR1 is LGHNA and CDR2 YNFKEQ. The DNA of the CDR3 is TGTGCCAGCAGCCAAGTACAGAGCTCTGGAAACACCATATATTTT. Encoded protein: CASSQVQSSGNTIYF.

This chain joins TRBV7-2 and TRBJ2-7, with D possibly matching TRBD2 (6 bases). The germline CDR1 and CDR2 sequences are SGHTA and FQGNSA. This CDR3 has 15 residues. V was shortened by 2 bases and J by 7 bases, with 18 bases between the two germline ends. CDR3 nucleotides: TGTGCCAGCAGCTTACTGTCGGCTAGCGTCGAGGAGCAGTACTTC. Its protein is CASSLLSASVEEQYF.

CDR3 nucleotide sequence: TGCGCCAGCAGCTTGGCCAGGCAGGTCCAGGAGACCCAGTACTTC. This encodes CASSLARQVQETQYF. This chain links TRBV5-1 with TRBJ2-5; D remains ambiguous. The V gene lost 0 bases and the J gene lost 5 bases, with 14 bases spanning the gap. The germline gives CDR1 SGHRS, CDR2 YFSETQ. CDR3 size: 15 residues.

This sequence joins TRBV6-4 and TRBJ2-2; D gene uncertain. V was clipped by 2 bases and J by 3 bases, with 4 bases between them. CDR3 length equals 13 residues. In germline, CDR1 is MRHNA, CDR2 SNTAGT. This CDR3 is CASSDRDTGELFF. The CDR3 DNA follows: TGTGCCAGCAGTGACAGAGACACCGGGGAGCTGTTTTTT.

CDR3 sequence: CASGLYRNTGELFF. CDR3 nucleotides: TGTGCCAGCGGCCTGTACCGGAACACCGGGGAGCTGTTTTTT. The rearrangement links TRBV6-5 to TRBJ2-2, with D uncertain. This CDR3 is 14 amino acids long. Trimming removed 8 bases from V and 1 base from J, with 11 bases in between. Germline V lookup: CDR1 MNHEY, CDR2 SVGAGI.

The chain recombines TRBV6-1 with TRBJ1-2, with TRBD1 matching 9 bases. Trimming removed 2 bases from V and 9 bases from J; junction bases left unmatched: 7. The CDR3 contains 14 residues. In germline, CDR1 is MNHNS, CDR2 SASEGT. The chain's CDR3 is CASSEQQGARSYTF. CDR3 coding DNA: TGTGCCAGCAGTGAACAACAGGGGGCTCGGAGCTACACCTTC.

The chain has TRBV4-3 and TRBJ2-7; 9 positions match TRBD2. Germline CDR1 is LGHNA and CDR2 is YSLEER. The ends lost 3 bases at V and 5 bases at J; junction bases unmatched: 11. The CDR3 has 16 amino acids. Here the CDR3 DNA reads TGCGCCAGCAGCCACTTAGGGACTAGCCAGAGGCACGAGCAGTACTTC. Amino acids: CASSHLGTSQRHEQYF.

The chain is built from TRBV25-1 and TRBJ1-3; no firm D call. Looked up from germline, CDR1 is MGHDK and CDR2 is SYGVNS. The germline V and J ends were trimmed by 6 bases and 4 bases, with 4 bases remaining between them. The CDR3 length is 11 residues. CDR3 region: CASRRGNTIYF. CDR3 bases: TGTGCCAGCAGGAGGGGAAACACCATATATTTT. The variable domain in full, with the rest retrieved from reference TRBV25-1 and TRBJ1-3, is EADIYQTPRYLVIGTGKKITLECSQTMGHDKMYWYQQDPGMELHLIHYSYGVNSTEKGDLSSESTVSRIRTEHFPLTLESARPSHTSQYLCASRRGNTIYFGEGSWLTVV.